A selection of T cell receptor beta chains follows, all from one sample in a study of PD-L1 blockade in urothelial cancer. Generated by immunoSEQ multiplex PCR, the TCRdb table keeps only in-frame clones and is missing some. The profile covers 38,000 or so clones, with 70% to 90% appearing a single time and over 2.5% taken by the ten largest. This specimen consisted of PBMCs, obtained around atezolizumab (anti-PD-L1) treatment. The receptor source for this set is a man between 70 and 80 years old with urothelial cancer. CDR3s include the opening cysteine and the closing phenylalanine or tryptophan. The order of the fields is V gene, J gene, clone size, D gene, CDR3 protein, CDR3 DNA. A D gene is named only where the DNA matches it firmly. The listing skips clone size in some rows; elsewhere it reads once, few, many or a size class.

>TRBV2|TRBJ1-1|.|.
CASGLGGEAFF
TGTGCCAGCGGCCTCGGGGGTGAAGCTTTCTTT
>TRBV25-1|TRBJ2-7|few|.
CASRRGTSYEQYF
TGTGCCAGCAGGCGGGGTACATCCTACGAGCAGTACTTC
>TRBV6-4|TRBJ1-3|once|TRBD1
CASSGRDSANTIYF
TGTGCCAGCAGTGGCCGGGACAGTGCTAACACCATATATTTT
>TRBV4-1|TRBJ1-2|.|.
CASSQGAFLRSSGYTF
TGCGCCAGCAGCCAAGGAGCGTTCCTGCGATCGAGTGGCTACACCTTC
>TRBV18|TRBJ1-5|.|.
CASSPLHRRSNQPQHF
TGTGCCAGCTCACCACTCCACAGGCGTAGCAATCAGCCCCAGCATTTT
>TRBV5-8|TRBJ1-3|few|.
CASSLGQYSGNTIYF
TGTGCCAGCAGCTTGGGACAGTACTCTGGAAACACCATATATTTT
>TRBV11-2|TRBJ2-1|.|TRBD2
CASSLVASGIYNEQFF
TGTGCCAGCAGCTTAGTGGCTAGCGGAATATACAATGAGCAGTTCTTC
>TRBV5-1|TRBJ2-5|once|.
CASSLWRARETQYF
TGCGCCAGCAGCTTGTGGCGGGCCCGGGAGACCCAGTACTTC
>TRBV11-2|TRBJ2-1|.|.
CASSLDRRDEQFF
TGTGCCAGCAGCTTAGATCGGAGGGATGAGCAGTTCTTC
>TRBV30|TRBJ2-1|.|.
CAWESSYNEQFF
TGTGCCTGGGAGAGCTCCTACAATGAGCAGTTCTTC
>TRBV27|TRBJ1-4|.|TRBD1
CASSPTTGGREKLFF
TGTGCCAGCAGTCCCACGACAGGGGGAAGGGAAAAACTGTTTTTT
>TRBV5-1|TRBJ2-1|.|TRBD2
CASSLLAGETNEQFF
TGCGCCAGCAGCCTGCTAGCGGGAGAAACCAATGAGCAGTTCTTC
>TRBV5-1|TRBJ2-3|.|TRBD1
CASSLGQGSADTQYF
TGCGCCAGCAGCTTAGGACAGGGATCTGCAGATACGCAGTATTTT
>TRBV5-1|TRBJ1-1|.|.
CASSLAGADTEAFF
TGCGCCAGCAGCTTGGCAGGGGCGGACACTGAAGCTTTCTTT
>TRBV5-1|TRBJ2-1|.|.
CASSPQGYNEQFF
TGCGCCAGCAGCCCACAGGGTTACAATGAGCAGTTCTTC
>TRBV14|TRBJ2-2|.|.
CASSQDFGTGELFF
TGTGCCAGCAGCCAAGATTTCGGCACCGGGGAGCTGTTTTTT
>TRBV2|TRBJ1-2|.|.
CASSKNGRTGLDGYTF
TGTGCCAGCAGTAAAAACGGCCGAACAGGGTTGGATGGCTACACCTTC
>TRBV30|TRBJ2-5|.|.
CAWSVWEETQYF
TGTGCCTGGAGTGTATGGGAGGAGACCCAGTACTTC
>TRBV25-1|TRBJ1-2|.|.
CASSDQSAPRGYTF
TGTGCCAGCAGTGACCAATCTGCTCCGAGGGGCTACACCTTC
>TRBV6-5|TRBJ1-5|.|TRBD1
CASCSGQGNQPQHF
TGTGCCAGCTGCAGTGGACAGGGCAATCAGCCCCAGCATTTT
>TRBV5-1|TRBJ2-6|.|TRBD1
CASSGGGQGSSGANVLTF
TGCGCCAGCAGCGGGGGGGGACAGGGGAGCTCTGGGGCCAACGTCCTGACTTTC
>TRBV6-5|TRBJ2-7|.|.
CASSYGAGKYEQYF
TGTGCCAGCAGTTACGGGGCGGGAAAGTACGAGCAGTACTTC
>TRBV28|TRBJ1-2|.|TRBD1
CASARNDRGIYGYTF
TGTGCCAGCGCGCGTAACGACAGGGGTATTTATGGCTACACCTTC
>TRBV18|TRBJ2-3|.|TRBD2
CANSLSGRTDTQYF
TGTGCCAACTCCCTAAGCGGGAGAACAGATACGCAGTATTTT
>TRBV30|TRBJ2-7|.|.
CACRVAYEQYF
TGTGCCTGCCGGGTCGCCTACGAGCAGTACTTC
>TRBV28|TRBJ2-5|.|TRBD1
CASSPRTGGDETQYF
TGTGCCAGCAGTCCCCGAACAGGGGGCGATGAGACCCAGTACTTC
>TRBV19|TRBJ1-5|.|.
CASSLQVTQPQHF
TGTGCCAGTAGTCTACAGGTAACGCAGCCCCAGCATTTT
>TRBV18|TRBJ2-1|.|TRBD1
CASSFRQGAYNEQFF
TGTGCCAGCTCATTCCGACAGGGGGCCTACAATGAGCAGTTCTTC
>TRBV15|TRBJ1-1|.|.
CATSRDQGEAFF
TGTGCCACCAGCAGAGATCAGGGGGAAGCTTTCTTT
>TRBV5-1|TRBJ2-1|.|TRBD2
CASSPEGLAGVDEQFF
TGCGCCAGCAGCCCGGAGGGACTAGCGGGAGTGGATGAGCAGTTCTTC
>TRBV11-1|TRBJ1-1|.|TRBD1
CASSYDRAGTEAFF
TGTGCCAGCAGCTATGACAGGGCTGGCACTGAAGCTTTCTTT
>TRBV6-1|TRBJ2-7|.|TRBD1
CASSETGANSYEQYF
TGTGCCAGCAGCGAGACAGGGGCTAACTCCTACGAGCAGTACTTC
>TRBV7-2|TRBJ2-3|.|.
CASSRRSGVADTQYF
TGTGCCAGCAGCCGTAGGTCGGGAGTGGCAGATACGCAGTATTTT
>TRBV15|TRBJ2-5|.|TRBD2
CATSRDLGTSRETQYF
TGTGCCACCAGCAGAGATTTGGGGACTAGCCGGGAGACCCAGTACTTC
>TRBV11-2|TRBJ2-3|.|TRBD2
CASSRTRLAGGPDTQYF
TGTGCCAGCAGTCGTACCAGACTAGCGGGAGGGCCAGATACGCAGTATTTT
>TRBV7-2|TRBJ1-1|.|.
CASSLDGRGTEAFF
TGTGCCAGCAGCTTAGACGGAAGGGGCACTGAAGCTTTCTTT
>TRBV2|TRBJ2-1|.|.
CASSEGSPSYNEQFF
TGTGCCAGCAGTGAAGGGAGCCCCTCCTACAATGAGCAGTTCTTC
>TRBV6-5|TRBJ1-1|.|.
CASRMDSNTEAFF
TGTGCCAGCAGAATGGACAGTAACACTGAAGCTTTCTTT